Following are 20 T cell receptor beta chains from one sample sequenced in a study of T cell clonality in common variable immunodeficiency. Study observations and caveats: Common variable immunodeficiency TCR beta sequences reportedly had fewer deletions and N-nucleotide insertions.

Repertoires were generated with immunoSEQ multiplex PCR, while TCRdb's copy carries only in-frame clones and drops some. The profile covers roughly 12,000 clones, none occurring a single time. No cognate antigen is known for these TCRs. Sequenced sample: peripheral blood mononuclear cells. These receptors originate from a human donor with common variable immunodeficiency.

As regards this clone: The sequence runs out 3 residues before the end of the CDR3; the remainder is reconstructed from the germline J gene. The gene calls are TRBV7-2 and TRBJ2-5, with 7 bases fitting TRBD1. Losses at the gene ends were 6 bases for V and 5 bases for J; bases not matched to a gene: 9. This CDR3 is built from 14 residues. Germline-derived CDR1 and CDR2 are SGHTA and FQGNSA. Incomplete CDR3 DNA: TGTGCCAGCAGTTACCAAGGGGGCGGGGAGACC. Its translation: CASSYQGGGET. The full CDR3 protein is CASSYQGGGETQYF.

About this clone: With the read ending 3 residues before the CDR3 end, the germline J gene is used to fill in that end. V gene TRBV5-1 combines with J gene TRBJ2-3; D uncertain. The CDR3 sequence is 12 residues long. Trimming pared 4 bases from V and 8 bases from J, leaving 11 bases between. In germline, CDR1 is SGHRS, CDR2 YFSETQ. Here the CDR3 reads CASSGKAGTQYF. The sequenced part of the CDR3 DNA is TGCGCCAGCAGCGGAAAGGCAGGTACG.

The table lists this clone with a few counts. CDR3 sequence: CASRPTGGLVKTQYF. The CDR3 DNA, read in part, is TGTGCCAGTAGACCCACAGGGGGTCTCGTGAAGACC. This sequence joins TRBV19 and TRBJ2-5; the match to TRBD1 covers 8 bases. The read is 3 residues too short to cover the CDR3 end, so that end is filled in from the germline J gene. J gave up 6 bases and V 6 bases, and 12 bases lay outside the gene matches. From germline, CDR1 is LNHDA and CDR2 SQIVND (reference sequence). The CDR3 has 15 residues.

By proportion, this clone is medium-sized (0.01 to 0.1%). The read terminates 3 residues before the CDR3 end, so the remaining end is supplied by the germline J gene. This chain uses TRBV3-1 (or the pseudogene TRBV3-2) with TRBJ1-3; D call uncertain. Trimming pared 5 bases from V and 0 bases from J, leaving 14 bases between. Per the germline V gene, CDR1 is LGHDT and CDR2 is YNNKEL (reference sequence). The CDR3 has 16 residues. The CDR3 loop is CASSAWALSSGNTIYF. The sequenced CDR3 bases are TGTGCCAGCAGCGCGTGGGCGCTGAGCTCTGGAAACACC.

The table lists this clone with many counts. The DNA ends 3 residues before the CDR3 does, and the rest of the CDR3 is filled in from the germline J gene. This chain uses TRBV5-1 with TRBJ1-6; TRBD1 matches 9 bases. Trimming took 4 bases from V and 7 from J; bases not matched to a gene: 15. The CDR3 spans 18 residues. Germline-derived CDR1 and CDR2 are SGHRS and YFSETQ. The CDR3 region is CASSPGQGVHVRNSPLHF. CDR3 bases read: TGCGCCAGCAGCCCGGGACAGGGAGTTCATGTTCGGAATTCACCC.

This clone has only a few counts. The CDR3 bases that were read are TGTGCCAGCAGGGGGCAGGGGGCGACCTACGAG. It is translated as CASRGQGATYE. The entire CDR3 protein reads CASRGQGATYEQYF. The chain carries TRBV2 and TRBJ2-7, with 8 bases aligning to TRBD1. The read halts 3 residues ahead of the CDR3 end, with the missing end drawn from the germline J gene. This CDR3 region has 14 residues. V lost 6 bases to trimming and J lost 2 bases; unmatched junction nucleotides: 6. Germline values: CDR1 SNHLY, CDR2 FYNNEI. Full variable domain (remainder filled in from reference TRBV2 and TRBJ2-7): EPEVTQTPSHQVTQMGQEVILRCVPISNHLYFYWYRQILGQKVEFLVSFYNNEISEKSEIFDDQFSVERPDGSNFTLKIRSTKLEDSAMYFCASRGQGATYEQYFGPGTRLTVT.

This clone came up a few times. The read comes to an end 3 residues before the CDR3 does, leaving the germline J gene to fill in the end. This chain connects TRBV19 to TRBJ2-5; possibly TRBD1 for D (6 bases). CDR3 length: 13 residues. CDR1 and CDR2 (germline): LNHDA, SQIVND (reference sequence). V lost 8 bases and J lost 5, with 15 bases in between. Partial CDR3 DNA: TGTGCCAGTTCACAGGGCCCAAAGGAGACC. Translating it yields CASSQGPKET. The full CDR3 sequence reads CASSQGPKETQYF.

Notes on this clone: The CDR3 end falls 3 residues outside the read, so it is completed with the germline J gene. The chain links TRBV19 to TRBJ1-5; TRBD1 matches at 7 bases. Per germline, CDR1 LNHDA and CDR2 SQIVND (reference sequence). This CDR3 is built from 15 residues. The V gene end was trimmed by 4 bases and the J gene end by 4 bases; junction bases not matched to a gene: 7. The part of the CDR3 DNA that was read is TGTGCCAGTAGTAGCCGGGACAGCCGAAATCAGCCC. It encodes CASSSRDSRNQP. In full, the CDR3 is CASSSRDSRNQPQHF. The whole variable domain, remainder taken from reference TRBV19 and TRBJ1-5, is DGGITQSPKYLFRKEGQNVTLSCEQNLNHDAMYWYRQDPGQGLRLIYYSQIVNDFQKGDIAEGYSVSREKKESFPLTVTSAQKNPTAFYLCASSSRDSRNQPQHFGDGTRLSIL.

CDR3 bases read: TGTGCCAGCAGCCCCACAGGGAGCTCCTACGAG. This codes for CASSPTGSSYE. The CDR3 as a whole reads CASSPTGSSYEQYF. The chain carries TRBV7-8 and TRBJ2-7, with a weak D call TRBD1 (6 bases). Coverage ceases 3 residues before the CDR3 finishes, and the germline J gene fills in the end. The CDR3 loop spans 14 amino acids. Germline loops: CDR1 SGHVS, CDR2 FQNEAQ. Trimming shortened V by 5 bases and J by 0 bases, and 11 bases separated the two germline ends. Using reference TRBV7-8 and TRBJ2-7 for the parts outside the CDR3, the full variable domain is GAGVSQSPRYKVAKRGQDVALRCDPISGHVSLFWYQQALGQGPEFLTYFQNEAQLDKSGLPSDRFFAERPEGSVSTLKIQRTQQEDSAVYLCASSPTGSSYEQYFGPGTRLTVT.

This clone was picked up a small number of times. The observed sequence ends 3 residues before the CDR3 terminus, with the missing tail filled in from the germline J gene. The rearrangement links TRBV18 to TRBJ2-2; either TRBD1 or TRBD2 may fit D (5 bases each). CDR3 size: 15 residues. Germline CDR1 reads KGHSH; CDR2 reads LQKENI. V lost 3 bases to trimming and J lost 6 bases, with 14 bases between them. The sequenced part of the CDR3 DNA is TGTGCCAGCTCACCGCGAGGGGAAAGGGCCGGGGAG. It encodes CASSPRGERAGE. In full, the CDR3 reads CASSPRGERAGELFF.

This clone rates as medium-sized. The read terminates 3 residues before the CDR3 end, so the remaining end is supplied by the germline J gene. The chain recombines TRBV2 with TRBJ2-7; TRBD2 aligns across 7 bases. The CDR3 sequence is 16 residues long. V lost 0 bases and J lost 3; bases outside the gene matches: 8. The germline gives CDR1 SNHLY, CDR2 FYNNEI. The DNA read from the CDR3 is TGTGCCAGCAGTGAAGCGCTTCGACGGGGGGACTACGAG. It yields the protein CASSEALRRGDYE. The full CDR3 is CASSEALRRGDYEQYF.

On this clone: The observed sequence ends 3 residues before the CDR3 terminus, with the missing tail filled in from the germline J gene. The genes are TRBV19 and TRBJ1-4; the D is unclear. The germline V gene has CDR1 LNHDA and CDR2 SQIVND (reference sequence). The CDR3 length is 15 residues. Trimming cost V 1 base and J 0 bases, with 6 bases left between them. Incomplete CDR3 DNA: TGTGCCAGTAGTATAGCAGATGCAACTAATGAAAAA. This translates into CASSIADATNEK. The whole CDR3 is CASSIADATNEKLFF.

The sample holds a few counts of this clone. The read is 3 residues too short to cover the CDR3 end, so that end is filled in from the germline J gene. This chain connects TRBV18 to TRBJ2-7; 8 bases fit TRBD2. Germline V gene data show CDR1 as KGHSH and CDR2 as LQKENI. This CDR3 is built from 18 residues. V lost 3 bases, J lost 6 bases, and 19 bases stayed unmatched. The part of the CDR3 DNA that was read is TGTGCCAGCTCACCCACCGGGGGGGGATACCGGACCTACGCCGAG. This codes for CASSPTGGGYRTYAE. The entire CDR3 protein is CASSPTGGGYRTYAEQYF.

CDR3 region: CASSIEGWNTEAFF. The DNA read from the CDR3 is TGTGCCAGTAGTATTGAGGGGTGGAACACTGAA. The chain couples TRBV19 to TRBJ1-1, with D perhaps matching TRBD1 (5 bases). The sequenced fragment ends 3 residues before the CDR3 boundary, so the rest is inferred from the germline J gene. In germline, CDR1 is LNHDA, CDR2 SQIVND (reference sequence). This CDR3 has 14 amino acids. Trimming took 3 bases from V and 1 from J, leaving 9 bases between them.

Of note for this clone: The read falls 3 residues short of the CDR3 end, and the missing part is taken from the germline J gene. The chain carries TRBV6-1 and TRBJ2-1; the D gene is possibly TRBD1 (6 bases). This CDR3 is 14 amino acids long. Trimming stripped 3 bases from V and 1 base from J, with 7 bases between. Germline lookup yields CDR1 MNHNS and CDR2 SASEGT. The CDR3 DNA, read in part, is TGTGCCAGCAGTGAGGGGACATCCTACAATGAG. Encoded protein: CASSEGTSYNE. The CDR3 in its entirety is CASSEGTSYNEQFF.

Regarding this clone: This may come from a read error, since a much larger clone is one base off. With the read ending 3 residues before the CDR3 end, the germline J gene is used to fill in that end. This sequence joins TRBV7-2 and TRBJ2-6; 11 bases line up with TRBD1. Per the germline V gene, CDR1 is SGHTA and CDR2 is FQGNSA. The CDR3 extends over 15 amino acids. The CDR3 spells CASRRGQGAMEVLTF. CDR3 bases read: TGTGCCAGCAGACGAGGACAGGGGGCTATGGAGGTC. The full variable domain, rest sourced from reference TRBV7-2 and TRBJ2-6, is GAGVSQSPSNKVTEKGKDVELRCDPISGHTALYWYRQSLGQGLEFLIYFQGNSAPDKSGLPSDRFSAERTGGSVSTLTIQRTQQEDSAVYLCASRRGQGAMEVLTFGAGSRLTVL.

CDR3 loop: CASSGQGIVNSPLHF. The sequenced part of the CDR3 DNA is TGTGCCAGCAGTGGACAGGGGATAGTTAATTCACCC. V usage is TRBV6-1 and J usage is TRBJ1-6; TRBD1 matches at 8 bases. The read comes to an end 3 residues before the CDR3 does, leaving the germline J gene to fill in the end. The CDR3 has 15 residues. CDR1 MNHNS and CDR2 SASEGT come from the germline V gene. Trimming removed 4 bases from V and 6 bases from J; junction bases left unmatched: 5.

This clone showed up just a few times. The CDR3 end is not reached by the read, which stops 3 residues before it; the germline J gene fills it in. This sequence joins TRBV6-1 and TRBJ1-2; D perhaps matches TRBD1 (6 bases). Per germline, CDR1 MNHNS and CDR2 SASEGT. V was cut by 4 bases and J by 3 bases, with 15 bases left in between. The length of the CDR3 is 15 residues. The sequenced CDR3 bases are TGTGCCAGCAGTGTAACCCAGGGGCCTGACTATGGC. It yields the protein CASSVTQGPDYG. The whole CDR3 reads CASSVTQGPDYGYTF.

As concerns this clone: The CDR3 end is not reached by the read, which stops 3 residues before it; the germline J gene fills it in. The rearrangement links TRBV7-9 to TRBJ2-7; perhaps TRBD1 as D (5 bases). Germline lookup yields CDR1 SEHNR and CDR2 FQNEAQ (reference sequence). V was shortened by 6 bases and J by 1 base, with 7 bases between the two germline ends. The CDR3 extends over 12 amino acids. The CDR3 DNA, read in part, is TGTGCCAGCAGTGGGGCATCCTACGAG. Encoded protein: CASSGASYE. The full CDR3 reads CASSGASYEQYF.

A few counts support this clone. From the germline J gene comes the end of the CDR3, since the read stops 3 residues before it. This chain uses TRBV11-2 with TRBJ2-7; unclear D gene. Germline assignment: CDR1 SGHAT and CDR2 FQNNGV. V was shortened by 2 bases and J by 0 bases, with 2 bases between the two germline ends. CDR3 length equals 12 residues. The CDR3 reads CASSLLSYEQYF. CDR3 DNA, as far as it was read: TGTGCCAGCAGCTTACTCTCCTACGAG. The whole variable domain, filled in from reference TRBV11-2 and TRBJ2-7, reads EAGVAQSPRYKIIEKRQSVAFWCNPISGHATLYWYQQILGQGPKLLIQFQNNGVVDDSQLPKDRFSAERLKGVDSTLKIQPAKLEDSAVYLCASSLLSYEQYFGPGTRLTVT.